This T cell receptor (beta chain) was observed in a study of low-dose radiotherapy and immunotherapy resistance in tumors. Many counts were recorded for this clonotype. V lost 8 bases and J lost 7, with 12 bases in between. Germline V gene lookup returns CDR1 MNHEY and CDR2 SVGAGI. The CDR3 sequence is 13 residues long. Gene-specific TRAV and TRBV primers were used for first-strand cDNA, covering alpha and beta chains. With a constant-region primer and a V-primer adapter, TCRs were subjected to roughly 20 PCR cycles of amplification. TCRdb reprocessed the reads via MiXCR and lists one record per CDR3 protein. Here the sample spans 80,000 to 90,000 distinct CDR3 sequences, roughly a sixth being singletons. As to time point: before trial treatment.

The chain couples TRBV6-5 to TRBJ1-6, with D unresolved. This TCR was sampled from a male donor with prostate cancer. Sequencing was performed on PBMCs, taken before treatment. For the CDR3, the DNA is TGTGCCAGCTTCCGGGCCCCAAATTCACCCCTCCACTTT. Translation gives CASFRAPNSPLHF.